This T cell receptor beta chain came from a study of blood T cells in healthy people across ages. CDR3 length equals 13 residues. The germline V and J ends were trimmed by 5 bases and 5 bases, with 15 bases remaining between them. The germline gives CDR1 SQVTM, CDR2 ANQGSEA. Study-level points and caveats: Those diversity estimates obtained from one million T cells were thought to be underestimates. Per-million-T-cell TCR beta diversity fell roughly linearly with age.

A second roughly 6 to 11 cycle PCR used barcoded and J-beta primers. TCRdb reprocessed the 5' RACE reads with MiXCR, giving one entry per CDR3 protein. The sample holds over 1,500,000 distinct CDR3 sequences, roughly 50% seen once. This clonotype was picked up a small number of times. The antigen is unknown. Sequenced sample: blood. The gene calls are TRBV29-1 and TRBJ2-5; D may be TRBD1 or TRBD2 (6 bases each). This receptor was taken from a woman aged 35 to 49 in good health. CDR3 bases: TGCAGCGTTTCACAGGGAGGCTCGGAGACCCAGTACTTC. Protein: CSVSQGGSETQYF.